Listed below are T cell receptor beta chains from one sample, sequenced in a study of TIL therapy for anti-PD-1-resistant metastatic lung cancer. The table came from immunoSEQ multiplex PCR; TCRdb's copy has only in-frame clones and leaves some out. The sample holds about 50,000 clones; less than 85% are singletons and the top ten take 4.5% to 7%. Sequencing was performed on tumor tissue, taken at baseline. The receptors were gathered from a person aged 25 to 80 with non-small cell lung cancer. The CDR3 runs from the conserved cysteine through the conserved F or W. Fields, in order: V gene, D gene, J gene, clone size, CDR3 DNA, CDR3 protein. The D gene is left open where the match is weak. The size entry is marked missing in some rows and otherwise reads once, few, many or a size class.

>TRBV29-1|TRBD1|TRBJ1-3|-
TGCAGCGTCGGATCGGGGGACAGTACCATATATTTT
CSVGSGDSTIYF
>TRBV5-4|-|TRBJ1-5|-
TGTGCCAGCAGCTTGGGGGGTCGGGATCAGCCCCAGCATTTT
CASSLGGRDQPQHF
>TRBV6-1|-|TRBJ2-7|once
TGTGCCAGCAGAACCGGGACCGGGTCTTCCTACGAGCAGTACTTC
CASRTGTGSSYEQYF
>TRBV27|-|TRBJ1-4|-
TGTGCCAGCAGTTTAGTCAGGGTTAGTACAACTAATGAAAAACTGTTTTTT
CASSLVRVSTTNEKLFF
>TRBV27|TRBD2|TRBJ2-7|-
TGTGCCAGCAGTGGGGATAGCGGGAAAGGCTACGAGCAGTACTTC
CASSGDSGKGYEQYF
>TRBV15|-|TRBJ2-3|-
TGTGCCACCAGCAGAGACCCGGGGAACACAGATACGCAGTATTTT
CATSRDPGNTDTQYF
>TRBV6-1|-|TRBJ1-6|-
TGTGCCAGCAGTGAAGCCCTTGGCGACAGCTATAATTCACCCCTCCACTTT
CASSEALGDSYNSPLHF
>TRBV5-1|TRBD2|TRBJ2-3|-
TGCGCCGGCAGCTTGGAGCTAGCGGGAGGGCCGGGGGATACGCAGTATTTT
CAGSLELAGGPGDTQYF
>TRBV7-2|TRBD1|TRBJ1-1|-
TGTGCCAGCAGCGCAGGTTTGAGGACAGGGGGGACTGAAGCTTTCTTT
CASSAGLRTGGTEAFF
>TRBV6-1|TRBD1|TRBJ1-3|once
TGTGCCAGCAGTGAATGGGACAGCGGAAACACCATATATTTT
CASSEWDSGNTIYF
>TRBV29-1|-|TRBJ2-1|-
TGCAGCGTTGAGTTTATAAGCTCCTACAATGAGCAGTTCTTC
CSVEFISSYNEQFF
>TRBV9|-|TRBJ1-2|-
TGTGCCAGCAGCGTAGATTGGGGCAGCTTCTATGGCTACACCTTC
CASSVDWGSFYGYTF
>TRBV7-9|TRBD1|TRBJ1-2|few
TGTGCCAGCAGTTCAGAGCTATTTGACAGGGTCTATGGCTACACCTTC
CASSSELFDRVYGYTF
>TRBV7-2|-|TRBJ1-5|few
TGTGCCAGCAGCAAGGGGGACTTTAGCAATCAGCCCCAGCATTTT
CASSKGDFSNQPQHF
>TRBV28|-|TRBJ1-2|-
TGTGCCAGCAGTTTAGGTGGGGACATCTATGGCTACACCTTC
CASSLGGDIYGYTF
>TRBV6-1|-|TRBJ1-5|-
TGTGCCAGCAGTGAAGAGACAGCTTGGTATCAGCCCCAGCATTTT
CASSEETAWYQPQHF